This T cell receptor (beta chain) was sequenced for a study of cytomegalovirus exposure and HLA in healthy donors. Findings of the study overall: A later analysis found common viral pathogens apparently linked to several of the most significant clusters.

Points on this clone: Antigen specificity is unknown.

This PCR relied on a set of 60 Vbeta primers and 13 Jbeta primers. Data came from immunoSEQ multiplex PCR; TCRdb stores just in-frame clones and leaves some out. The sample carries approximately 180,000 clones, roughly 87% recorded once. Trimming pared 4 bases from V and 0 bases from J, leaving 16 bases between. The CDR3 covers 16 residues. Germline CDR1 and CDR2: LGHNA and YNFKEQ. Sample: PBMCs. This receptor was identified in a girl under three years old in good health and CMV-seronegative. The chain employs TRBV4-2 and TRBJ2-7, with a tentative D call TRBD1 (5 bases). CDR3 amino acids: CASSPPQGLSSYEQYF. DNA for the CDR3: TGTGCCAGCAGCCCTCCTCAGGGTCTGAGCTCCTACGAGCAGTACTTC.